This T cell receptor (beta chain) was recorded in a study of T cells after posttransplantation cyclophosphamide. Libraries were prepared by immunoSEQ multiplex PCR; TCRdb keeps only in-frame clonotypes and omits some of them. Observed in the sample are some 23,000 clones, none of them singletons. Treatment was busulfan-fludarabine conditioning, a marrow graft, and cyclophosphamide on days +3 and +4. As for this clone: Its specificity is unknown.

Study findings and constraints: Recipient CMV seropositivity and CMV reactivation strongly tracked TRB clonality. Skin or GI-infiltrating T cells shared few TRB sequences with blood. Donor-recipient repertoire similarity was low at 1-2 months, rising over year one.

This CDR3 is built from 11 residues. CDR1 is LGHNT and CDR2 is FRNRAP in the germline V gene. Source: PBMCs, taken after allogeneic stem cell transplant with posttransplant cyclophosphamide. V is TRBV12-5 and J is TRBJ2-5; a possible D gene is TRBD1 (6 bases). The closer fit of TRBJ2-7 to the DNA end suggests the J call may be wrong. The source of this sequence is a male patient aged 18-29 years who received an allogeneic stem cell transplant from a related donor, was CMV-positive, and had no GVHD. The graft donor may account for some of the T cells. Here the CDR3 reads CPILTGNEQYF. CDR3 bases: TGTCCTATCCTTACAGGGAACGAGCAGTACTTC.